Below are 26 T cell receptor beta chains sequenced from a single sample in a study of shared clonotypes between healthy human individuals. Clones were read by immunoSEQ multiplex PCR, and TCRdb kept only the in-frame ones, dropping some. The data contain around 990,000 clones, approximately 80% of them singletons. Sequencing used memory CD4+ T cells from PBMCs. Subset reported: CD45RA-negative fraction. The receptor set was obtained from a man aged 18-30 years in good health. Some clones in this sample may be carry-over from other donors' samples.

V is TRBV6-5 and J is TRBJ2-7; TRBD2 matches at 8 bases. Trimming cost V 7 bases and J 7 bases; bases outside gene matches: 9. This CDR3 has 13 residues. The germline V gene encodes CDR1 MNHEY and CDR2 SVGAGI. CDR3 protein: CASTLGLASEQYF. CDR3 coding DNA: TGTGCCAGCACCCTTGGACTAGCATCTGAGCAGTACTTC.

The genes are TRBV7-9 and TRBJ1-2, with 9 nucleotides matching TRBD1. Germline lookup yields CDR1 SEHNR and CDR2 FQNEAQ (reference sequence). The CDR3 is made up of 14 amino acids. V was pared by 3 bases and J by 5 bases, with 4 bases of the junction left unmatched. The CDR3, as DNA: TGTGCCAGCAGCTTGGGACAGGGTCATTATGGCTACACCTTC. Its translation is CASSLGQGHYGYTF.

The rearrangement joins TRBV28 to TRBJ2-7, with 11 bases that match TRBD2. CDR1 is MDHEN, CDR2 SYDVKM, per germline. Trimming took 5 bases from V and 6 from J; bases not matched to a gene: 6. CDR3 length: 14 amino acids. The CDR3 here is CASSGLAGGIEQYF. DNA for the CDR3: TGTGCCAGCAGTGGGCTAGCGGGAGGTATCGAGCAGTACTTC.

CDR3 residues: CASRARVPNEKLFF. CDR3 DNA: TGTGCCAGCAGAGCTAGAGTTCCTAATGAAAAACTGTTTTTT. The J gene is TRBJ1-4, the V gene TRBV6-6; D is uncertain. Trimming removed 6 bases from V and 3 bases from J, with 11 bases in between. Per germline, CDR1 MNHNY and CDR2 SVGAGI (reference sequence). The CDR3 totals 14 residues.

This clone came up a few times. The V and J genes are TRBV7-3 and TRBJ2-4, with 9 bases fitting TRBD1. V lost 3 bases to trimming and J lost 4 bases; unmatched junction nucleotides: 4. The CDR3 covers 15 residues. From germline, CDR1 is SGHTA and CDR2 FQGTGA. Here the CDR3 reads CASSLLGTGKNIQYF. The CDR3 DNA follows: TGTGCCAGCAGCTTGCTTGGGACAGGGAAAAACATTCAGTACTTC.

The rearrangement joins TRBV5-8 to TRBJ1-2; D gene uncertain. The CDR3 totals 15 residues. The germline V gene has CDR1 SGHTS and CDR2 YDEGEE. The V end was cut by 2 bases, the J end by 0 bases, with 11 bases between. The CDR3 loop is CASSFWPATNYGYTF. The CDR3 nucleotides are TGTGCCAGCAGCTTTTGGCCAGCTACTAACTATGGCTACACCTTC.

The CDR3 loop is CASTSRRTNTEAFF. CDR3 nucleotides: TGTGCCAGCACCTCACGGCGGACGAACACTGAAGCTTTCTTT. This chain joins TRBV5-4 and TRBJ1-1; D remains ambiguous. This CDR3 contains 14 residues. The germline V gene has CDR1 SGHNT and CDR2 YYREEE (reference sequence). V lost 6 bases to trimming and J lost 1 base, with 13 bases between them. Full variable domain (missing parts from reference TRBV5-4 and TRBJ1-1): ETGVTQSPTHLIKTRGQQVTLRCSSQSGHNTVSWYQQALGQGPQFIFQYYREEENGRGNFPPRFSGLQFPNYSSELNVNALELDDSALYLCASTSRRTNTEAFFGQGTRLTVV.

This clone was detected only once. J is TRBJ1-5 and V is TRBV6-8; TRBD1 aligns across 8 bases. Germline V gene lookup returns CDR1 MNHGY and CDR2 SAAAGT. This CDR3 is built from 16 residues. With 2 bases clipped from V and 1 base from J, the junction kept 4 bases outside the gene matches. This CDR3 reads CASSYPRTGSNQPQHF. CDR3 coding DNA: TGTGCCAGCAGTTACCCAAGGACAGGGAGCAATCAGCCCCAGCATTTT.

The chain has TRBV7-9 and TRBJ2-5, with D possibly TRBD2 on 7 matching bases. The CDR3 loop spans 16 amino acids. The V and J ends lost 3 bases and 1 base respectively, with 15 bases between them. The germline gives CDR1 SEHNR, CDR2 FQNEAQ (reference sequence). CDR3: CASSLAGGGGQETQYF. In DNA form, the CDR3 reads TGTGCCAGCAGCTTGGCCGGGGGAGGGGGCCAAGAGACCCAGTACTTC.

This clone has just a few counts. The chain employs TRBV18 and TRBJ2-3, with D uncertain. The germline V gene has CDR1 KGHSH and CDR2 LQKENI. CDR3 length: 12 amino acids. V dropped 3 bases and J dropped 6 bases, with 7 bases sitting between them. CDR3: CASSPNADTQYF. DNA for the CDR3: TGTGCCAGCTCACCCAACGCGGATACGCAGTATTTT.

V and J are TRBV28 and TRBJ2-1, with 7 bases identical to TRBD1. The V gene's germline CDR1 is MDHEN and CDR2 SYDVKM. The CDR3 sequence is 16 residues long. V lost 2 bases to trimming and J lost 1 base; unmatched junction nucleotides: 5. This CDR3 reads CASSLRTGASYNEQFF. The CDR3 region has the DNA TGTGCCAGCAGTTTAAGGACAGGCGCTTCCTACAATGAGCAGTTCTTC.

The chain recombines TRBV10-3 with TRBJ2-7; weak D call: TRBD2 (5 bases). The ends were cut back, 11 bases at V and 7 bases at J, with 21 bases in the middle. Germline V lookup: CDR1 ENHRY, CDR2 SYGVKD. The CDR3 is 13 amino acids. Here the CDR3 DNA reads TGTGCCTCCGGGAAAGAGGTTCTGGGAGAGCAGTACTTC. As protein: CASGKEVLGEQYF.

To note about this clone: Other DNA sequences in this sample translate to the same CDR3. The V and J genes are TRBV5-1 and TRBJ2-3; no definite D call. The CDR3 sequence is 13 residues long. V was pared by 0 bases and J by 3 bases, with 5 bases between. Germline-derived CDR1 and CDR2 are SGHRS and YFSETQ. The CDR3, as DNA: TGCGCCAGCAGCTTGGGCCAAACAGATACGCAGTATTTT. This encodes CASSLGQTDTQYF.

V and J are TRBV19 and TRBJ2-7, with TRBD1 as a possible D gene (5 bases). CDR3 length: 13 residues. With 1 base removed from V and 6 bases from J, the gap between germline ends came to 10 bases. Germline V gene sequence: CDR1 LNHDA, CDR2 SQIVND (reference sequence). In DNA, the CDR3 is TGTGCCAGTAGTATAGTTTCAGGGCTCGAGCAGTACTTC. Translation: CASSIVSGLEQYF.

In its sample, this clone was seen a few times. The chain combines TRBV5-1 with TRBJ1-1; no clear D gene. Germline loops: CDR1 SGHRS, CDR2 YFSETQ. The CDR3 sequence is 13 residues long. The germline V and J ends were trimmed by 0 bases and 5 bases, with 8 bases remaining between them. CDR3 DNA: TGCGCCAGCAGCTTGGTCGGGCAAACTGAAGCTTTCTTT. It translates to CASSLVGQTEAFF.

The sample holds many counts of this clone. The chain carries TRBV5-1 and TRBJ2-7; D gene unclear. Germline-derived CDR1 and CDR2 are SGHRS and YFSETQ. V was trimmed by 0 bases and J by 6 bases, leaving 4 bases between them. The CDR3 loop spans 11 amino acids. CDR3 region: CASSLEAEQYF. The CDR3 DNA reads TGCGCCAGCAGCTTGGAGGCCGAGCAGTACTTC.

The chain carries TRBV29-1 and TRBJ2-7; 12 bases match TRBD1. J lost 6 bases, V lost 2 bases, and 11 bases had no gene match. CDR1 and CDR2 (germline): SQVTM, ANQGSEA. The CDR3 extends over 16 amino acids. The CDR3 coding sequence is TGCAGCGTTGAATGGGTCCAGGGGGACAGGGGGCGCGAGCAGTACTTC. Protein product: CSVEWVQGDRGREQYF.

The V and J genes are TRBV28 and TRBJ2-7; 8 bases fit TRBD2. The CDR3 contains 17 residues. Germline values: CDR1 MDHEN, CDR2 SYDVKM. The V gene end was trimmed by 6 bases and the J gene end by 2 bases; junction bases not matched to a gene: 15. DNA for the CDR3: TGTGCCAGCAGCCGGGGGCTAGCGGGTTTACCCCCCTACGAGCAGTACTTC. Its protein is CASSRGLAGLPPYEQYF.

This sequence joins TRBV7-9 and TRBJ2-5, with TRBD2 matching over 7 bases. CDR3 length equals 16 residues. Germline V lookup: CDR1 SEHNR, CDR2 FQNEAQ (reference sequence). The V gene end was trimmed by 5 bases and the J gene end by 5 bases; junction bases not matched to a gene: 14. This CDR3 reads CASSKTRDYPMETQYF. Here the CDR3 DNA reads TGTGCCAGCAGCAAAACCCGGGACTACCCAATGGAGACCCAGTACTTC.

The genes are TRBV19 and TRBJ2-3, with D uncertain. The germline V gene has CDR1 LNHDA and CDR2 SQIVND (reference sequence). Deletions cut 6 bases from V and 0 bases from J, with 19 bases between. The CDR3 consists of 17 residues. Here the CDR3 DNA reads TGTGCCAGTAGGCCGGTCGGCCGTATGGGTAGCACAGATACGCAGTATTTT. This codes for CASRPVGRMGSTDTQYF.

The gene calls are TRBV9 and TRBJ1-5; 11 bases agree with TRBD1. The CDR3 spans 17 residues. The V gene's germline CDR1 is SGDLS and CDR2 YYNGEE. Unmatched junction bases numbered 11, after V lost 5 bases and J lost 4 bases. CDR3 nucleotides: TGTGCCAGCAGGGGACACCACCGGGACAGGGGGAATCAGCCCCAGCATTTT. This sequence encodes CASRGHHRDRGNQPQHF.

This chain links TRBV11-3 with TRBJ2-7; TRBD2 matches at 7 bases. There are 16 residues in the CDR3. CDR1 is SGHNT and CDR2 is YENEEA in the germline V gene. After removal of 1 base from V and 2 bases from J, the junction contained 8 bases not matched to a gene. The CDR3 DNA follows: TGTGCCAGCAGCTTAGTGCGGGGGAGGGTAACCTACGAGCAGTACTTC. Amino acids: CASSLVRGRVTYEQYF.

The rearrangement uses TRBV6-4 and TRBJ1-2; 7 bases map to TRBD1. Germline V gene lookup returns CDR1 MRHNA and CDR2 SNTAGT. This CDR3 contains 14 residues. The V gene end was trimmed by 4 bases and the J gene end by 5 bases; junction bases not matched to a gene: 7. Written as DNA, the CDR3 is TGTGCCAGCAGTGCATCTCAGGGGGGATATGGCTACACCTTC. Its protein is CASSASQGGYGYTF.

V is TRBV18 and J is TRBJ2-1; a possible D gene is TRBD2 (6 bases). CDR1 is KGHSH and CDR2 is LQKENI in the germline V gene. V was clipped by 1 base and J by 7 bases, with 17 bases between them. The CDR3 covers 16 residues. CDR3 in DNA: TGTGCCAGCTCACCACAGACGCGGGGCCTGGGGAATGAGCAGTTCTTC. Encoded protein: CASSPQTRGLGNEQFF.

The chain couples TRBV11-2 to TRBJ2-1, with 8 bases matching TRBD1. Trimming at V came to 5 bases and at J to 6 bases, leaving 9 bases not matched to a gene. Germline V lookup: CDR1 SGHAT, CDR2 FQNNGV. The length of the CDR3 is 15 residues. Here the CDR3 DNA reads TGTGCCAGCAGCACCGTTCGAGACAGGGGCAATGAGCAGTTCTTC. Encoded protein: CASSTVRDRGNEQFF.

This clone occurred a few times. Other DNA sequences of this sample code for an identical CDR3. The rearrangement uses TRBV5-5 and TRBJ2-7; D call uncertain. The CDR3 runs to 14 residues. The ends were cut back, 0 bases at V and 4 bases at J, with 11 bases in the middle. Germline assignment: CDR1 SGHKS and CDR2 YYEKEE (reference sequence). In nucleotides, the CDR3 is TGTGCCAGCAGCTTGGTTCCGGGCGGATACGAGCAGTACTTC. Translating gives CASSLVPGGYEQYF.